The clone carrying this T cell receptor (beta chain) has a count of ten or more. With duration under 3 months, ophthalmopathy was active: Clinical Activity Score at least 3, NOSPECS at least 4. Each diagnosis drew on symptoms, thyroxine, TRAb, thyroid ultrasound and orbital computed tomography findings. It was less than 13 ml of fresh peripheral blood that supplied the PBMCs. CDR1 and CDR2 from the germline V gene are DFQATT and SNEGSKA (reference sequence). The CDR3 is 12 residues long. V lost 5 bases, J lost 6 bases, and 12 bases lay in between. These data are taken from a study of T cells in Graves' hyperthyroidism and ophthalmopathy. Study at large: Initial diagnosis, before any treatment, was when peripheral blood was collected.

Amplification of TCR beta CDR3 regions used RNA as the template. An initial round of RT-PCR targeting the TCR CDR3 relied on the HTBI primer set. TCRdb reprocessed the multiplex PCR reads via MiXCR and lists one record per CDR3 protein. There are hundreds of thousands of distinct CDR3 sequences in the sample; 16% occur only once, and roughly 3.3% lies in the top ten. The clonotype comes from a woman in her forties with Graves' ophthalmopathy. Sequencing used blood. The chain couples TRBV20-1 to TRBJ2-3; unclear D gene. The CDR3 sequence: CSAFPPADTQYF. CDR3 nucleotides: TGCAGTGCTTTCCCGCCCGCCGATACGCAGTATTTT.